Below, 12 T cell receptor beta chains from the same sample are listed, as sequenced in a study of blood T cell repertoires in COVID-19. TCRdb's copy holds only in-frame clones and misses some; the assay was immunoSEQ multiplex PCR. This table has 300,000 or so clones, around 83% appearing once. The sample was peripheral blood. All receptors derive from a woman aged 45-65 years with acute or convalescent COVID-19.

This clone was recorded only once. CDR3 sequence: CASSYQSTGELFF. CDR3 bases: TGTGCCAGTAGTTACCAGTCCACCGGGGAGCTGTTTTTT. J is TRBJ2-2 and V is TRBV19; D is unclear. Germline CDR1 reads LNHDA; CDR2 reads SQIVND (reference sequence). The CDR3 consists of 13 residues. V lost 5 bases to trimming and J lost 4 bases, with 8 bases between them.

V gene TRBV7-8 combines with J gene TRBJ2-7, with TRBD2 as a possible D gene (5 bases). V was shortened by 1 base and J by 3 bases, with 13 bases between the two germline ends. This CDR3 is 15 amino acids long. The germline CDR1 and CDR2 sequences are SGHVS and FQNEAQ. In DNA form, the CDR3 reads TGTGCCAGCAGCTTAGGGAGGCACCTATTCTACGAGCAGTACGTC. Translating gives CASSLGRHLFYEQYV.

In this sample, this clone turned up once. The V and J genes are TRBV4-3 and TRBJ2-1, with 9 bases matching TRBD2. Germline lookup yields CDR1 LGHNA and CDR2 YSLEER. The CDR3 is made up of 15 amino acids. The J segment lost 8 bases and the V segment lost 0 bases, leaving 5 bases of the junction unmatched. The CDR3 nucleotides are TGCGCCAGCAGCCAAGAAGCGGGAGGTTGGTATGAGCAGTTCTTC. It specifies CASSQEAGGWYEQFF.

This chain links TRBV4-3 with TRBJ2-1; 9 bases fit TRBD2. The CDR3 runs 16 residues. V dropped 5 bases and J dropped 4; count of bases not matched to a gene: 9. Germline V gene lookup returns CDR1 LGHNA and CDR2 YSLEER. CDR3 amino acids: CASSVSGTSSYNEQFF. CDR3 in DNA: TGCGCCAGCAGCGTTTCTGGGACTAGCAGTTACAATGAGCAGTTCTTC.

For this clone: Other DNA sequences in this sample translate to the same CDR3. The chain couples TRBV9 to TRBJ1-6, with 9 bases aligning to TRBD1. V dropped 3 bases and J dropped 9; count of bases not matched to a gene: 4. The germline V gene encodes CDR1 SGDLS and CDR2 YYNGEE. The CDR3 is made up of 14 amino acids. CDR3: CASSAGQGSSPLHF. DNA of the CDR3: TGTGCCAGCAGCGCGGGACAGGGAAGTTCACCCCTCCACTTT.

Here the CDR3 reads CASSNGLVQETQYF. The CDR3 DNA reads TGTGCCAGCAGCAATGGACTAGTACAAGAGACCCAGTACTTC. This chain uses TRBV9 with TRBJ2-5; 7 positions match TRBD2. Germline V gene sequence: CDR1 SGDLS, CDR2 YYNGEE. Losses at the gene ends were 4 bases for V and 2 bases for J; bases not matched to a gene: 5. CDR3 length equals 14 residues.

This clone has just a few counts. The chain has TRBV10-3 and TRBJ2-7; the D gene is possibly TRBD1 (6 bases). The CDR3 covers 15 residues. Deletions cut 0 bases from V and 3 bases from J, with 12 bases between. Germline CDR1 ENHRY, CDR2 SYGVKD. CDR3 sequence reads: CAISESGGRVYEQYF. In nucleotides, the CDR3 is TGTGCCATCAGTGAGTCAGGGGGAAGGGTCTACGAGCAGTACTTC.

The rearrangement uses TRBV3-1 (or the pseudogene TRBV3-2) and TRBJ1-2, with TRBD1 as a possible D gene (5 bases). Per the germline V gene, CDR1 is LGHDT and CDR2 is YNNKEL (reference sequence). V was clipped by 1 base and J by 8 bases, with 20 bases between them. The CDR3 length is 16 residues. The CDR3 sequence is CASSQGGGLPPWGYTF. The CDR3 DNA reads as TGTGCCAGCAGCCAAGGCGGGGGACTGCCGCCCTGGGGCTACACCTTC.

This clone has more than one count but fewer than ten. The V and J genes are TRBV5-1 and TRBJ2-3; D may be TRBD1 (5 bases). V gave up 5 bases and J gave up 0 bases, with 10 bases separating them. The CDR3 totals 14 residues. From germline, CDR1 is SGHRS and CDR2 YFSETQ. The chain's CDR3 is CASRIQASTDTQYF. The CDR3 nucleotides read TGCGCCAGCAGAATACAGGCCAGCACAGATACGCAGTATTTT. Full variable domain (outside the CDR3, taken from reference TRBV5-1 and TRBJ2-3): KAGVTQTPRYLIKTRGQQVTLSCSPISGHRSVSWYQQTPGQGLQFLFEYFSETQRNKGNFPGRFSGRQFSNSRSEMNVSTLELGDSALYLCASRIQASTDTQYFGPGTRLTVL.

About this clone itself: This specimen includes other DNA sequences encoding the same CDR3. As DNA, the CDR3 is TGCGCCAGCAGCCCGGGACTAGCGGGGGGAGGGGAGACCCAGTACTTC. Translating it yields CASSPGLAGGGETQYF. This rearrangement joins TRBV5-1 to TRBJ2-5; 15 bases are a match to TRBD2. The CDR3 contains 16 residues. CDR1 SGHRS and CDR2 YFSETQ come from the germline V gene. With 4 bases clipped from V and 5 bases from J, the junction kept 6 bases outside the gene matches.

A single count supports this clone. This chain joins TRBV24-1 and TRBJ2-5, with D possibly matching TRBD1 (5 bases). V gave up 1 base and J gave up 4 bases, with 15 bases separating them. The germline gives CDR1 KGHDR, CDR2 SFDVKD. The CDR3 runs to 16 residues. DNA for the CDR3: TGTGCCACCAGTGATTTACGGCAGGGAAAGGGAGAGACCCAGTACTTC. Protein: CATSDLRQGKGETQYF.

This clone was observed a few times. The chain uses TRBV19 and TRBJ2-7; no clear D gene. This CDR3 comprises 14 residues. The germline V gene has CDR1 LNHDA and CDR2 SQIVND (reference sequence). The ends were cut back, 6 bases at V and 0 bases at J, with 12 bases in the middle. The CDR3 DNA reads as TGTGCCAGTAGCTCCCTAGTTACCTCCTACGAGCAGTACTTC. Translating gives CASSSLVTSYEQYF.